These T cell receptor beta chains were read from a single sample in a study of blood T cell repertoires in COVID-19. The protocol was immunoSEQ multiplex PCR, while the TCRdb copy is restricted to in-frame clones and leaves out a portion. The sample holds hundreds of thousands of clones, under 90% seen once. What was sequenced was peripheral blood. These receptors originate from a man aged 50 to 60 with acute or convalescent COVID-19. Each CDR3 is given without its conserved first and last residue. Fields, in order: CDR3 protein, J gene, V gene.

ASSLARGQRNTEAF | TRBJ1-1 | TRBV5-6
ASRGTDMNTEAF | TRBJ1-1 | TRBV21-1
ASSVGGTPNTGELF | TRBJ2-2 | TRBV9
ASSVGQGGEQF | TRBJ2-1 | TRBV9
ASSLGQGGSYEQY | TRBJ2-7 | TRBV11-2
ASSIQGSGGYT | TRBJ1-2 | TRBV19
ASSLEQGVLRGYT | TRBJ1-2 | TRBV7-9
ASSLPAGAGELF | TRBJ2-2 | TRBV5-1
ASSSQGAPTGELF | TRBJ2-2 | TRBV6-5
ASSLDLNANSGNTIY | TRBJ1-3 | TRBV5-1
ASSRQGAYT | TRBJ1-2 | TRBV11-2
ASRGGQGAAGELF | TRBJ2-2 | TRBV6-5
ASSTGTGINYEQY | TRBJ2-7 | TRBV6-5
ASSYPTRVRF | TRBJ2-1 | TRBV6-2/TRBV6-3
ASGTGGLTQY | TRBJ2-3 | TRBV6-6
ASSPALAGGADTQY | TRBJ2-3 | TRBV5-8
ASSSYRGLTEAF | TRBJ1-1 | TRBV3-1/TRBV3-2
ASTLGGGTL | TRBJ2-1 | TRBV25-1
ASSETGATNEKLF | TRBJ1-4 | TRBV27
ASSPTSGGGSASPLH | TRBJ1-6 | TRBV18